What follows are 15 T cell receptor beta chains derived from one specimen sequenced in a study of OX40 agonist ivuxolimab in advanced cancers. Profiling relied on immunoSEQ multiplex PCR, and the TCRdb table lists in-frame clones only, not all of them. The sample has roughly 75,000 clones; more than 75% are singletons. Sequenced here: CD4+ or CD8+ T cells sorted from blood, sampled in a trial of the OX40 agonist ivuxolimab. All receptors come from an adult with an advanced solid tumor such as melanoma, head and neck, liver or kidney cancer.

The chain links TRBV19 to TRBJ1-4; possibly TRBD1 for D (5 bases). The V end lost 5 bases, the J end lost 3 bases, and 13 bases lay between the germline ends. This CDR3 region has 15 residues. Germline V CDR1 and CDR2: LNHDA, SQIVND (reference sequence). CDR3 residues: CASSPSQGANEKLFF. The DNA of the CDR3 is TGTGCCAGTAGTCCCTCCCAGGGTGCTAATGAAAAACTGTTTTTT.

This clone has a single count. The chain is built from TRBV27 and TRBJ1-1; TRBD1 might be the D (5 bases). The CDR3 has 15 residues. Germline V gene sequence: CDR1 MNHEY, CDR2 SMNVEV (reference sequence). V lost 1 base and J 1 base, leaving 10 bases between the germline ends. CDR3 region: CASSLYWQGNTEAFF. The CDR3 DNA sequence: TGTGCCAGCAGTTTATACTGGCAGGGGAACACTGAAGCTTTCTTT.

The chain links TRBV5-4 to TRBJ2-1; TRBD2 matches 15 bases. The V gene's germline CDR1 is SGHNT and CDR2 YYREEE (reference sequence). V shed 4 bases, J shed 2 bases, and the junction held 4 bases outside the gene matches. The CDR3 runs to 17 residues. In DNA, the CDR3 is TGTGCCAGCAGCGTGGGACTAGCGGGAGGAACCTACAATGAGCAGTTCTTC. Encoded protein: CASSVGLAGGTYNEQFF. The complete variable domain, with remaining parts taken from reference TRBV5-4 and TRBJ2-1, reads ETGVTQSPTHLIKTRGQQVTLRCSSQSGHNTVSWYQQALGQGPQFIFQYYREEENGRGNFPPRFSGLQFPNYSSELNVNALELDDSALYLCASSVGLAGGTYNEQFFGPGTRLTVL.

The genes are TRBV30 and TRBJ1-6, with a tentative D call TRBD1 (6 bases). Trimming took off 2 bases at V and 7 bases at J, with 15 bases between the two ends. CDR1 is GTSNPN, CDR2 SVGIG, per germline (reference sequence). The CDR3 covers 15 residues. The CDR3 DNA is TGTGCCTGGAGTCTCCACGGCCAGGGGAATTCACCCCTCCACTTT. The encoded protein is CAWSLHGQGNSPLHF.

CDR3 in amino acids: CASSQGGSGNNEQFF. CDR3 DNA: TGCGCCAGCAGCCAAGGAGGTTCAGGCAACAATGAGCAGTTCTTC. The rearrangement joins TRBV4-3 to TRBJ2-1; D not resolved. Germline lookup yields CDR1 LGHNA and CDR2 YSLEER. Trimming took 1 base from V and 5 from J, leaving 12 bases between them. The CDR3 consists of 15 residues.

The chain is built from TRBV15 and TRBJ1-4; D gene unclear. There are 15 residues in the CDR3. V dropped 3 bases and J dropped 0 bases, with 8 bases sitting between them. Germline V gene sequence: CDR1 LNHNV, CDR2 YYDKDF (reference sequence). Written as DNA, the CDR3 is TGTGCCACCAGCAGGTCATCCGCAACTAATGAAAAACTGTTTTTT. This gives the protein CATSRSSATNEKLFF.

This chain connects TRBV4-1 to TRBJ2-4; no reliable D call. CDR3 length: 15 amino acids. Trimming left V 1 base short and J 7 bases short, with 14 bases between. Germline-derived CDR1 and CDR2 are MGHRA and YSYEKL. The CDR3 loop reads CASSQGTVTNNIQYF. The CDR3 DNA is TGCGCCAGCAGCCAAGGAACAGTGACGAATAACATTCAGTACTTC.

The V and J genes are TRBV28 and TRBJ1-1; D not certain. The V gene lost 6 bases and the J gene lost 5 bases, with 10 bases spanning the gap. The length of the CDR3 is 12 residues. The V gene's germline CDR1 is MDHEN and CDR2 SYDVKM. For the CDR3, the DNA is TGTGCCAGCAGACTAAGTGGAACTGAAGCTTTCTTT. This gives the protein CASRLSGTEAFF.

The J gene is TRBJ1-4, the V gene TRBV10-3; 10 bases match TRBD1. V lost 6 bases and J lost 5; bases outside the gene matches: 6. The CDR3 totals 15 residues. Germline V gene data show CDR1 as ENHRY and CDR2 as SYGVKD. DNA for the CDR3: TGTGCCATCAGGGAGACAGGGGGCGGAAATGAAAAACTGTTTTTT. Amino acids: CAIRETGGGNEKLFF.

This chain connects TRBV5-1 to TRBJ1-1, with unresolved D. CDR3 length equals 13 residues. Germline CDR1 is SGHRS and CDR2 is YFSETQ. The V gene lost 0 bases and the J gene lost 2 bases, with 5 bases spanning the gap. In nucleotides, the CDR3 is TGCGCCAGCAGCTTGGCGGGAAACACTGAAGCTTTCTTT. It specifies CASSLAGNTEAFF.

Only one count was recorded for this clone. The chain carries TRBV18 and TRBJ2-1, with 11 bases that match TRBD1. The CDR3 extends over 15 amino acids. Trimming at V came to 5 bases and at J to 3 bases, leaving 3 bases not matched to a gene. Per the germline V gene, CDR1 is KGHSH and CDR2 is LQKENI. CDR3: CASSGQGAVYNEQFF. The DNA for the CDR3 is TGTGCCAGCTCAGGACAGGGGGCGGTCTACAATGAGCAGTTCTTC.

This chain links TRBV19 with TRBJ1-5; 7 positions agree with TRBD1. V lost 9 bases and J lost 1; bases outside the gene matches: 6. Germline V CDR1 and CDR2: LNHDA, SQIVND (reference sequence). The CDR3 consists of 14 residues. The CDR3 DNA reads TGTGCCAGCCGTCGGGACAGAAGCAATCAGCCCCAGCATTTT. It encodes CASRRDRSNQPQHF.

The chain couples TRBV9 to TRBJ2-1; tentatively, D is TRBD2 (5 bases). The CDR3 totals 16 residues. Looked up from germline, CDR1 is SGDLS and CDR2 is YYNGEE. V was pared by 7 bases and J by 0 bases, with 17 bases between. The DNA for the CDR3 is TGTGCCAGCGGAGAGAGGGCCGCGAGCTCCTACAATGAGCAGTTCTTC. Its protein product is CASGERAASSYNEQFF.

This chain's CDR3 is CASSRRGQETTGELFF. The CDR3 region has the DNA TGTGCCAGCAGCAGAAGGGGACAGGAAACCACCGGGGAGCTGTTTTTT. The chain recombines TRBV9 with TRBJ2-2; TRBD1 agrees at 8 bases. This CDR3 is 16 amino acids long. The J segment lost 4 bases and the V segment lost 4 bases, leaving 9 bases of the junction unmatched. Germline CDR1 reads SGDLS; CDR2 reads YYNGEE.

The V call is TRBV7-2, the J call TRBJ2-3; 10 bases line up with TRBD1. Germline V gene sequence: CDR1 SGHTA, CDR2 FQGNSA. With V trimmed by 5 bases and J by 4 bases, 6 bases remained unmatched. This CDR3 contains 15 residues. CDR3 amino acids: CASSPRDRGADTQYF. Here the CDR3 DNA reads TGTGCCAGCAGCCCTCGGGACAGGGGCGCAGATACGCAGTATTTT.